This entry is about one T cell receptor (beta chain). Its antigen is not identified. Without exception, participants with HIV were treated in the United States. This sample was included in a study of long-term antiretroviral therapy in people with HIV. Overall study results and limits: The study found that diversity rose after ART but stayed below transplant donor controls. Pre-ART expanded clones dominated the repertoire at every time point.

At the survey level, the v3.0 immunoSEQ assay was run. Using immunoSEQ multiplex PCR, the repertoire was profiled, and TCRdb retains in-frame clones only, with some absent. The sample yields tens of thousands of clones, roughly 80% seen once. V was trimmed by 3 bases and J by 3 bases, leaving 14 bases between them. In germline, CDR1 is SGHVS, CDR2 FQNEAQ. This CDR3 has 16 residues. The chain employs TRBV7-8 and TRBJ1-4; the D is unclear. This specimen was unsorted PBMCs, taken 1.5 years after starting antiretroviral therapy. This clonotype was sampled from a man aged 18 to 30 with HIV. The CDR3 DNA is TGTGCCAGCAGCTTGTTTAACGGGAGGGCTAATGAAAAACTGTTTTTT. Translated: CASSLFNGRANEKLFF. The complete variable domain, with remaining parts taken from reference TRBV7-8 and TRBJ1-4, reads GAGVSQSPRYKVAKRGQDVALRCDPISGHVSLFWYQQALGQGPEFLTYFQNEAQLDKSGLPSDRFFAERPEGSVSTLKIQRTQQEDSAVYLCASSLFNGRANEKLFFGSGTQLSVL.